One and the same sample provided the 3 T cell receptor beta chains below, sequenced in a study of CD8 T cells in Susac syndrome. It was with random hexamers that roughly 0.5 to 1 ug RNA was reverse transcribed. TCRdb ran MiXCR on the immunoSEQ multiplex PCR reads and lists one entry per CDR3 protein. The sample records about 130,000 distinct CDR3 sequences, more than 90% being singletons. Input material: CD8+ T cells from PBMCs. The receptors stem from a human donor with Susac syndrome.

The chain joins TRBV6-5 to TRBJ1-1; 12 nucleotides agree with TRBD1. The CDR3 consists of 15 residues. In germline, CDR1 is MNHEY, CDR2 SVGAGI. Trimming at V came to 3 bases and at J to 4 bases, leaving 3 bases not matched to a gene. The CDR3, as DNA: TGTGCCAGCAGTTATGCGGGACAGGGGGCCACTGAAGCTTTCTTT. As protein: CASSYAGQGATEAFF.

The rearrangement joins TRBV9 to TRBJ2-7; maybe TRBD2 (6 bases). Germline assignment: CDR1 SGDLS and CDR2 YYNGEE. The V gene lost 0 bases and the J gene lost 1 base, with 14 bases spanning the gap. CDR3 size: 16 residues. The CDR3 here is CASSVDRTGTSYEQYF. The DNA of the CDR3 is TGTGCCAGCAGCGTAGATCGGACGGGGACTTCCTACGAGCAGTACTTC.

The CDR3 protein is CASSSPAYFGYTF. CDR3 DNA: TGTGCCAGCAGTTCCCCGGCGTACTTTGGCTACACCTTC. This chain uses TRBV12-3 or TRBV12-4 with TRBJ1-2; D not resolved. The CDR3 consists of 13 residues. V was shortened by 4 bases and J by 7 bases, with 13 bases between the two germline ends.